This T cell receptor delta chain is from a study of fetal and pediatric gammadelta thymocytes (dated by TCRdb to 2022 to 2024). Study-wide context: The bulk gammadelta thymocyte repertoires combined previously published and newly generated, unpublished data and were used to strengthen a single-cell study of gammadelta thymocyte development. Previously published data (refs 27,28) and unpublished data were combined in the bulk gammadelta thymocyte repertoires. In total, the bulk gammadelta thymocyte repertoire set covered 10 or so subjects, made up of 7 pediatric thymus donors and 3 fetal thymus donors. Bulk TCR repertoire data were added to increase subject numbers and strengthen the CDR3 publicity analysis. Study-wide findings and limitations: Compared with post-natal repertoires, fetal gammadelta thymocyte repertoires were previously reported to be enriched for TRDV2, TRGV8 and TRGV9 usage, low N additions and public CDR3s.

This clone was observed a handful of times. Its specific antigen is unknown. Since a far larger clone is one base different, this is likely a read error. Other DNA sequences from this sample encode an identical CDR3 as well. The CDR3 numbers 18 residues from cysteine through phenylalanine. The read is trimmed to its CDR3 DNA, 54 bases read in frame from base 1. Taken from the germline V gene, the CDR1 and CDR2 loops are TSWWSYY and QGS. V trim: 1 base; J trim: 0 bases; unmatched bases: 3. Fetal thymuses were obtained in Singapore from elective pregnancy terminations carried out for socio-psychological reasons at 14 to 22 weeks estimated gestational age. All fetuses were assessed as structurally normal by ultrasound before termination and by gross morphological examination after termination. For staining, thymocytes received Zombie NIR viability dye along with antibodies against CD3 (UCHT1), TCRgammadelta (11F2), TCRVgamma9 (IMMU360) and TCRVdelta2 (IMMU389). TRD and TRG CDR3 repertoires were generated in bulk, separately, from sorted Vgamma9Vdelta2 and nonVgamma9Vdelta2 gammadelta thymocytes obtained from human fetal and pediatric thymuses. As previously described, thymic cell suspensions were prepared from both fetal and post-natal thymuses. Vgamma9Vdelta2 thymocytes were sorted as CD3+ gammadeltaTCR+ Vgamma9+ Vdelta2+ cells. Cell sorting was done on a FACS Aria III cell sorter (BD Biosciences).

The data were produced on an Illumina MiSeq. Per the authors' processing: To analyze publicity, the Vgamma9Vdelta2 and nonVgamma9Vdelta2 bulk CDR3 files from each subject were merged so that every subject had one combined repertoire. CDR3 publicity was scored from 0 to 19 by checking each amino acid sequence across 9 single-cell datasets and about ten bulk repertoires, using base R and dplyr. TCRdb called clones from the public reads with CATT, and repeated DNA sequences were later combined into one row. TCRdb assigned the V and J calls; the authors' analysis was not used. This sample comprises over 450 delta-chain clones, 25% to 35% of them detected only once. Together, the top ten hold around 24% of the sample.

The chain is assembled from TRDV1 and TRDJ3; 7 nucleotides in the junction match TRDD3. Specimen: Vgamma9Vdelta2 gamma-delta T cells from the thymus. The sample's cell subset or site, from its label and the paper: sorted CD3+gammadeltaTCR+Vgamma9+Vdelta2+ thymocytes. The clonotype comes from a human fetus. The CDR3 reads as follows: CALGERGYSSWDTRQMFF. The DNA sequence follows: TGTGCTCTTGGGGAACGGGGATATTCCTCCTGGGACACCCGACAGATGTTTTTC.